This T cell receptor beta chain is from a study of T cell changes during pregnancy in multiple sclerosis. The CDR3 has 15 amino acids. V trimming: 0 bases; J trimming: 6 bases; junction bases outside the gene matches: 3. Germline CDR1 MNHEY, CDR2 SMNVEV (reference sequence). The protocol was immunoSEQ multiplex PCR, while the TCRdb copy is restricted to in-frame clones and leaves out a portion. This sample yields about 50,000 clones, of which 90% to 95% are seen a single time; about 4.1% belongs to the top ten. This receptor was taken from a female donor with multiple sclerosis, enrolled in a pregnancy study. The chain employs TRBV27 and TRBJ1-5; 9 nucleotides agree with TRBD1. Specimen: CD8+ T cells from peripheral blood mononuclear cells, collected in the first trimester of pregnancy. CDR3 region: CASSLSTGGSQPQHF. The CDR3 nucleotides are TGTGCCAGCAGTTTATCGACAGGGGGTAGTCAGCCCCAGCATTTT.